What follows is one T cell receptor beta chain and its context. TCRdb ran MiXCR on the 5' RACE reads and lists one entry per CDR3 protein. The data contain about 22,000 distinct CDR3 sequences, around 5% of them seen just once; the ten biggest clones take up about 3.9%. This CDR3 has 15 residues. Trimming cost V 6 bases and J 2 bases; bases outside gene matches: 7. The germline V gene has CDR1 SGHAT and CDR2 FQNNGV. The data were taken from a study of early T cells in non-severe SARS-CoV-2 infection. Across the study: Chains from this unsorted whole-blood bulk RNA could not be paired.

The sequencing input was whole blood. The gene calls are TRBV11-2 and TRBJ2-3, with 8 bases identical to TRBD2. This clonotype originated in an adult who was a healthcare worker with PCR-confirmed SARS-CoV-2 infection or an uninfected control (not recorded which). CDR3 region: CASRWSGGYTDTQYF. The DNA of the CDR3 is TGTGCCAGCAGATGGAGCGGGGGATACACAGATACGCAGTATTTT.